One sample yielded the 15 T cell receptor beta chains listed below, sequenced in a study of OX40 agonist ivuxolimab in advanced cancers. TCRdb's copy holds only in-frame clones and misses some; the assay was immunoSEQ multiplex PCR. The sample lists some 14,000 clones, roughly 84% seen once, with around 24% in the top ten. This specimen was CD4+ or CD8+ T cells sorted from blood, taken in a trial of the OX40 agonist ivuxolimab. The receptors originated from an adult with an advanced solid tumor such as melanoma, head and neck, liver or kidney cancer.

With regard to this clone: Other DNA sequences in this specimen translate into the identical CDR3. The CDR3 region is CASSPGQGNSPLHF. Written as DNA, the CDR3 is TGTGCCAGCAGCCCGGGACAGGGTAATTCACCCCTCCACTTT. The rearrangement uses TRBV28 and TRBJ1-6; 9 bases align to TRBD1. The junction had 3 bases not matched to a gene; V was cut back by 6 bases and J by 6 bases. The CDR3 extends over 14 amino acids. In germline, CDR1 is MDHEN, CDR2 SYDVKM.

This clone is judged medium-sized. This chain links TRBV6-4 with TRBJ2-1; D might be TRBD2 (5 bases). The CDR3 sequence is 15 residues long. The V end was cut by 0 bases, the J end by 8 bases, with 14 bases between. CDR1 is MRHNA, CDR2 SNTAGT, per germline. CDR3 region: CASSDSLGSADEQFF. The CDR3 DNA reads TGTGCCAGCAGTGACTCGTTGGGGTCAGCGGATGAGCAGTTCTTC.

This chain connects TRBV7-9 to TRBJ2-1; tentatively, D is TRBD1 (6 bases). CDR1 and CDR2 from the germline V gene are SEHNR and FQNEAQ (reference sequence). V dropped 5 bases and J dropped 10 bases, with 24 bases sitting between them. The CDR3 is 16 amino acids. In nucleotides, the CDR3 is TGTGCCAGCAGCCCACAAGGGGGACACAGGTTCCTGGAGCAGTTCTTC. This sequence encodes CASSPQGGHRFLEQFF.

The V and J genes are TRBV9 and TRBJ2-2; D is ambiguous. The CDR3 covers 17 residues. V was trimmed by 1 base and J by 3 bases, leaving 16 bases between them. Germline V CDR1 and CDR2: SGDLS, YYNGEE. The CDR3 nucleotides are TGTGCCAGCAGCGTACCCGGAGCCCGGCCTGACACCGGGGAGCTGTTTTTT. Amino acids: CASSVPGARPDTGELFF. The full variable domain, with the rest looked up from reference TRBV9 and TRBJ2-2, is DSGVTQTPKHLITATGQRVTLRCSPRSGDLSVYWYQQSLDQGLQFLIQYYNGEERAKGNILERFSAQQFPDLHSELNLSSLELGDSALYFCASSVPGARPDTGELFFGEGSRLTVL.

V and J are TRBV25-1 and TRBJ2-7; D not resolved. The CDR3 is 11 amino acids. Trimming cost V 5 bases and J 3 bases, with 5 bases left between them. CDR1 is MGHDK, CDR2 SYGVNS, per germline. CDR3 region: CASSPGYEQYF. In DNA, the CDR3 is TGTGCCAGCAGTCCGGGCTACGAGCAGTACTTC.

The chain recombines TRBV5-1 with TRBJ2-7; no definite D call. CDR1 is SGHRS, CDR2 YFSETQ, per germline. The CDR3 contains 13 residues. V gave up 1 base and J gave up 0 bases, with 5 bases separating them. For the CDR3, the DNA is TGCGCCAGCAGCTTGAGTCCCTCCTACGAGCAGTACTTC. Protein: CASSLSPSYEQYF.

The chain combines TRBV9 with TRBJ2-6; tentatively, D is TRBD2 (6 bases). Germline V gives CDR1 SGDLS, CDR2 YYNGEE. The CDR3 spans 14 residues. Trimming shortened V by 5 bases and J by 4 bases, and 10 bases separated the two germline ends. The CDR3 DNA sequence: TGTGCCAGCAGGGCGGGGTCCGGGGCCAACGTCCTGACTTTC. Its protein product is CASRAGSGANVLTF.

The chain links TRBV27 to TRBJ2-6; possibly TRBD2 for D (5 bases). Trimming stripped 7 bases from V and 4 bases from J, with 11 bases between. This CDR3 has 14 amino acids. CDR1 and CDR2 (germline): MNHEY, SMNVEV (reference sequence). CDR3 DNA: TGTGCCAGCAAAGAGGGCGCCGGGGCCAACGTCCTGACTTTC. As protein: CASKEGAGANVLTF.

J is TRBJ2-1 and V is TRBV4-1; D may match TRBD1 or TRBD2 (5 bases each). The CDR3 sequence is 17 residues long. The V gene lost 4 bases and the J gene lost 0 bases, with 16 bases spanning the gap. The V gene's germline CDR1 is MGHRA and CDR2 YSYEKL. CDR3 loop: CASSLLPGSSSYNEQFF. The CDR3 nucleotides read TGCGCCAGCAGCCTCCTACCAGGGAGCAGCTCCTACAATGAGCAGTTCTTC.

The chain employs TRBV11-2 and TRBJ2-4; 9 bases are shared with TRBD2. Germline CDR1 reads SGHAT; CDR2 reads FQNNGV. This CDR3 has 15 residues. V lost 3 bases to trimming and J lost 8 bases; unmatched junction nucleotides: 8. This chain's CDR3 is CASSFSGGLEDIQYF. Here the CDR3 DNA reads TGTGCCAGCAGCTTCAGCGGGGGGTTGGAGGACATTCAGTACTTC.

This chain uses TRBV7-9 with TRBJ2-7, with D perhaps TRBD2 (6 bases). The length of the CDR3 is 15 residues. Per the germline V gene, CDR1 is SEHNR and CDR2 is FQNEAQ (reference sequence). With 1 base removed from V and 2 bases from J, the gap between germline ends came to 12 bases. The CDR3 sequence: CASSLVGDSAYEQYF. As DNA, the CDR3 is TGTGCCAGCAGCTTAGTAGGGGACTCCGCCTACGAGCAGTACTTC.

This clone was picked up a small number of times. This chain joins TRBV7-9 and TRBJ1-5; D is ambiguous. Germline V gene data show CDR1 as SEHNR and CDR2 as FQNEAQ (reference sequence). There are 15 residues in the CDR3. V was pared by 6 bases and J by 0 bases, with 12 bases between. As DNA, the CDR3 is TGTGCCAGCAGTTCAACGGTGTATAGCAATCAGCCCCAGCATTTT. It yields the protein CASSSTVYSNQPQHF.

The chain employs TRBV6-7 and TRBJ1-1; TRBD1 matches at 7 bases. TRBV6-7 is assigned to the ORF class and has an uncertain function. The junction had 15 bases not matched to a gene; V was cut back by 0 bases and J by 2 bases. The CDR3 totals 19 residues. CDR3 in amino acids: CASSYSEDTGDVLNTEAFF. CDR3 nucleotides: TGTGCCAGCAGTTACTCGGAGGACACAGGGGACGTCTTAAACACTGAAGCTTTCTTT.

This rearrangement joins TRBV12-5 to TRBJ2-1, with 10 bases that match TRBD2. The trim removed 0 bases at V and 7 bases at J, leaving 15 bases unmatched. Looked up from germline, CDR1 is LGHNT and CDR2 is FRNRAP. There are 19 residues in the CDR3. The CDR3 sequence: CASGLVIKPGLARKNEQFF. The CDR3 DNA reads TGTGCTAGTGGTTTGGTAATAAAACCGGGACTAGCGAGAAAGAATGAGCAGTTCTTC. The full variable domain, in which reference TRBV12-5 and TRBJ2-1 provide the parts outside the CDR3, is DARVTQTPRHKVTEMGQEVTMRCQPILGHNTVFWYRQTMMQGLELLAYFRNRAPLDDSGMPKDRFSAEMPDATLATLKIQPSEPRDSAVYFCASGLVIKPGLARKNEQFFGPGTRLTVL.

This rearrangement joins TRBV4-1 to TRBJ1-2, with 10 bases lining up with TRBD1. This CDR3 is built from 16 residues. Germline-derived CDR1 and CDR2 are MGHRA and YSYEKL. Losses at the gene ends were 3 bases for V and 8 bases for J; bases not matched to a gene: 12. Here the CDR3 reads CASSQSPGQGRGGYTF. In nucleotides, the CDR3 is TGCGCCAGCAGCCAGTCCCCGGGACAGGGGAGGGGAGGCTACACCTTC.